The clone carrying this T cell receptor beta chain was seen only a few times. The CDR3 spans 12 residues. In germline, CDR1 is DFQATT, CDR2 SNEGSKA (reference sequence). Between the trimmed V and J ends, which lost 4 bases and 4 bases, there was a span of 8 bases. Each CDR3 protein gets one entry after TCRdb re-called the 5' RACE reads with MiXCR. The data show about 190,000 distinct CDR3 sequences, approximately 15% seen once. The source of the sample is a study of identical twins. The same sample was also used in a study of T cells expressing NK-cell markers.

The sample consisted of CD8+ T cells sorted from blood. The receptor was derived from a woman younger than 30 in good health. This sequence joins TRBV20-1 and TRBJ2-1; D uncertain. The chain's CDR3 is CSAIYEYNEQFF. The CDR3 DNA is TGCAGTGCTATCTATGAATACAATGAGCAGTTCTTC.